This passage covers 12 T cell receptor beta chains from one sample sequenced in a study of graft-versus-host responses after intestinal transplantation. The antigens these receptors bind are not known. TCRdb's table, derived via immunoSEQ multiplex PCR, lists solely in-frame clones and lacks some. The data contain around 77,000 clones, approximately 93% of them seen just once; the ten biggest clones take up around 0.5%. This specimen was unstimulated CD8+ T cells sorted from spleen or lymph node cells, taken before intestinal transplant. All receptors come from a human donor who received an intestinal transplant.

This chain joins TRBV2 and TRBJ2-1; D gene ambiguous. Germline CDR1 is SNHLY and CDR2 is FYNNEI. CDR3 size: 15 residues. Trimming took 2 bases from V and 4 from J, leaving 12 bases between them. The CDR3 DNA reads TGTGCCAGCAGTGAACCGAGACTTAGGTACAATGAGCAGTTCTTC. Translating gives CASSEPRLRYNEQFF. Looking up the rest from reference TRBV2 and TRBJ2-1 gives the full variable domain: EPEVTQTPSHQVTQMGQEVILRCVPISNHLYFYWYRQILGQKVEFLVSFYNNEISEKSEIFDDQFSVERPDGSNFTLKIRSTKLEDSAMYFCASSEPRLRYNEQFFGPGTRLTVL.

The chain uses TRBV28 and TRBJ1-2; D gene unclear. This CDR3 comprises 14 residues. The germline V and J ends were trimmed by 2 bases and 5 bases, with 12 bases remaining between them. Germline CDR1 MDHEN, CDR2 SYDVKM. The CDR3 nucleotides read TGTGCCAGCAGTTTACGGGAAGGGCTTTATGGCTACACCTTC. Amino acids: CASSLREGLYGYTF.

This clone appeared a few times. The chain joins TRBV5-1 to TRBJ2-7, with 7 bases fitting TRBD1. The germline V gene has CDR1 SGHRS and CDR2 YFSETQ. V lost 0 bases, J lost 3 bases, and 12 bases stayed unmatched. The CDR3 extends over 17 amino acids. CDR3 amino acids: CASSLGGEGALFYEQYF. Written as DNA, the CDR3 is TGCGCCAGCAGCTTGGGGGGCGAGGGGGCGCTTTTCTACGAGCAGTACTTC.

This sequence joins TRBV30 and TRBJ2-1; D is tentatively TRBD1 or TRBD2 (5 bases each). V was cut by 1 base and J by 10 bases, with 11 bases left in between. Germline-derived CDR1 and CDR2 are GTSNPN and SVGIG (reference sequence). This CDR3 comprises 12 residues. Written as DNA, the CDR3 is TGTGCCTGGAGTGAAAACCGGGACGAGCAGTTCTTC. This translates into CAWSENRDEQFF.

Comments on this clone: The sample holds other DNA sequences that translate to the same CDR3. This chain connects TRBV28 to TRBJ2-7; TRBD1 or TRBD2 may be the D gene (5 bases each). In germline, CDR1 is MDHEN, CDR2 SYDVKM. The CDR3 consists of 14 residues. Trimming pared 3 bases from V and 0 bases from J, leaving 9 bases between. The chain's CDR3 is CASSFRGRSYEQYF. The CDR3, as DNA: TGTGCCAGCAGTTTCCGGGGCCGCTCCTACGAGCAGTACTTC.

This chain connects TRBV27 to TRBJ2-5, with TRBD1 as a possible D gene (5 bases). The J call may be incorrect, as the DNA end agrees better with TRBJ2-7. Germline loops: CDR1 MNHEY, CDR2 SMNVEV (reference sequence). The CDR3 totals 14 residues. DNA for the CDR3: TGTGCCAGCAGTGACTGGGGCTACGGCTACGAGCAGTACTTC. Amino acids: CASSDWGYGYEQYF.

The chain joins TRBV5-1 to TRBJ2-7; 14 nucleotides agree with TRBD2. After removal of 0 bases from V and 0 bases from J, the junction contained 5 bases not matched to a gene. The germline gives CDR1 SGHRS, CDR2 YFSETQ. The CDR3 has 18 residues. CDR3 in amino acids: CASSLGTSGRMGSYEQYF. CDR3 in DNA: TGCGCCAGCAGCTTGGGGACTAGCGGGAGGATGGGCTCCTACGAGCAGTACTTC.

This clone was detected once. The chain uses TRBV5-5 and TRBJ1-5, with D possibly TRBD1 on 6 matching bases. V was trimmed by 4 bases and J by 0 bases, leaving 14 bases between them. The CDR3 is 16 amino acids. Germline V gene data show CDR1 as SGHKS and CDR2 as YYEKEE (reference sequence). The CDR3 nucleotides read TGTGCCAGCAGCCTCAGGGGAGACGATAGCAATCAGCCCCAGCATTTT. As protein: CASSLRGDDSNQPQHF.

This clone was detected once. The rearrangement uses TRBV11-2 and TRBJ2-1, with 7 bases identical to TRBD2. Germline V gives CDR1 SGHAT, CDR2 FQNNGV. Trimming cost V 0 bases and J 0 bases; bases outside gene matches: 2. CDR3 length equals 16 residues. This chain's CDR3 is CASSLDGRISYNEQFF. In DNA form, the CDR3 reads TGTGCCAGCAGCTTAGACGGGAGGATCTCCTACAATGAGCAGTTCTTC.

The V and J genes are TRBV4-1 and TRBJ2-7, with TRBD2 as a possible D gene (6 bases). V was clipped by 8 bases and J by 3 bases, with 11 bases between them. This CDR3 has 12 residues. Germline CDR1 MGHRA, CDR2 YSYEKL. Here the CDR3 reads CASGPGLYEQYF. CDR3 DNA sequence: TGCGCCAGCGGCCCGGGACTCTACGAGCAGTACTTC.

This clone has a handful of counts. The gene calls are TRBV6-1 and TRBJ2-5; 12 bases match TRBD2. J was trimmed by 2 bases and V by 4 bases; bases with no gene match: 2. The germline V gene encodes CDR1 MNHNS and CDR2 SASEGT. The CDR3 runs to 15 residues. This CDR3 reads CASSGLAGEQETQYF. The CDR3 region has the DNA TGTGCCAGCAGTGGACTAGCGGGAGAGCAAGAGACCCAGTACTTC.

The chain employs TRBV9 and TRBJ2-3; D may be TRBD2 (5 bases). This CDR3 has 16 amino acids. Germline V gene sequence: CDR1 SGDLS, CDR2 YYNGEE. Trimming removed 5 bases at V and 6 bases at J, with 22 bases between. The CDR3 reads CASSTTTRVVGDTQYF. DNA for the CDR3: TGTGCCAGCAGTACTACAACTAGGGTCGTTGGGGATACGCAGTATTTT.